This T cell receptor (beta chain) stems from a study of T cell changes during pregnancy in multiple sclerosis. The table came from immunoSEQ multiplex PCR; TCRdb's copy has only in-frame clones and leaves some out. The sample records 28,000 or so clones, under 95% being singletons. In germline, CDR1 is SGHTA, CDR2 FQGTGA. This CDR3 region has 13 residues. The trim removed 3 bases at V and 10 bases at J, leaving 7 bases unmatched. The rearrangement uses TRBV7-3 and TRBJ1-1; 8 bases fit TRBD1. This clonotype originated in a female donor with multiple sclerosis, enrolled in a pregnancy study. The sample was CD8+ T cells from peripheral blood mononuclear cells, taken before pregnancy. CDR3 protein: CASSLSQGARAFF. DNA of the CDR3: TGTGCCAGCAGCTTGAGTCAGGGGGCGCGAGCTTTCTTT.